The 4 T cell receptor beta chains below were found in one sample sequenced in a study of cytomegalovirus exposure and HLA in healthy donors. Sequencing used immunoSEQ multiplex PCR; TCRdb keeps in-frame clones, though not all of them. The sample includes some 83,000 clones, roughly 94% seen only once; the top ten take roughly 2%. Material for sequencing was PBMCs. These receptors were obtained from a woman aged 18-29 years in good health and CMV-seronegative.

This chain connects TRBV6-5 to TRBJ2-1; D may be TRBD1 (6 bases). The CDR3 sequence is 15 residues long. The germline gives CDR1 MNHEY, CDR2 SVGAGI. With 6 bases removed from V and 0 bases from J, the gap between germline ends came to 12 bases. CDR3: CASSETGFSYNEQFF. The CDR3 nucleotides are TGTGCCAGCAGCGAGACAGGTTTCTCCTACAATGAGCAGTTCTTC.

This chain links TRBV15 with TRBJ2-3, with TRBD2 as a possible D gene (7 bases). Germline CDR1 reads LNHNV; CDR2 reads YYDKDF (reference sequence). V dropped 0 bases and J dropped 3 bases, with 13 bases sitting between them. The CDR3 totals 16 residues. CDR3 nucleotide sequence: TGTGCCACCAGCAGAGATAGGGGGGGTGGAACAGATACGCAGTATTTT. Translated: CATSRDRGGGTDTQYF.

This chain links TRBV27 with TRBJ2-7; TRBD1 aligns across 7 bases. In germline, CDR1 is MNHEY, CDR2 SMNVEV (reference sequence). This CDR3 spans 13 amino acids. Unmatched junction bases numbered 3, after V lost 4 bases and J lost 3 bases. The CDR3 sequence is CASSYRDSYEQYF. The CDR3 region has the DNA TGTGCCAGCAGTTACCGGGACAGCTACGAGCAGTACTTC.

V gene TRBV7-9 combines with J gene TRBJ2-3; 7 bases match TRBD2. The length of the CDR3 is 16 residues. The germline V gene has CDR1 SEHNR and CDR2 FQNEAQ (reference sequence). J gave up 2 bases and V 5 bases, and 10 bases lay outside the gene matches. This chain's CDR3 is CASSPPAGDPTDTQYF. For the CDR3, the DNA is TGTGCCAGCAGCCCCCCGGCGGGGGACCCCACAGATACGCAGTATTTT.